The next 29 T cell receptor beta chains were all read from a single sample in a study of T cells in Graves' hyperthyroidism and ophthalmopathy. The source material, RNA transcripts, was used to amplify TCR beta CDR3 regions. HTBI primers were used for first-round RT-PCR of the TCR CDR3. TCRdb called the multiplex PCR reads again in MiXCR, with one record for every CDR3 protein. The data show hundreds of thousands of distinct CDR3 sequences, 11% to 15% seen once. The sequenced material came from blood. The receptors originated from a man in his forties or fifties with Graves' ophthalmopathy.

This clonotype was seen many times. The chain joins TRBV4-1 to TRBJ2-3; TRBD1 or TRBD2 may be the D gene (6 bases each). Germline CDR1 MGHRA, CDR2 YSYEKL. Trimming removed 1 base at V and 2 bases at J, with 13 bases between. The CDR3 spans 16 residues. The CDR3 nucleotides are TGCGCCAGCAGCCAAGTTCGGCGGGACAACACAGATACGCAGTATTTT. Translating gives CASSQVRRDNTDTQYF.

A few counts support this clonotype. This chain links TRBV11-3 with TRBJ2-1; TRBD2 is a possible D gene (5 bases). The CDR3 is made up of 12 amino acids. V was pared by 5 bases and J by 8 bases, with 10 bases between. The V gene's germline CDR1 is SGHNT and CDR2 YENEEA. CDR3: CASSQTGDEQFF. In DNA, the CDR3 is TGTGCCAGCAGCCAGACCGGGGATGAGCAGTTCTTC.

The chain is built from TRBV20-1 and TRBJ1-4, with TRBD1 as a possible D gene (5 bases). The V and J ends lost 0 bases and 8 bases respectively, with 19 bases between them. The CDR3 length is 16 residues. The V gene's germline CDR1 is DFQATT and CDR2 SNEGSKA (reference sequence). This CDR3 reads CSARDPVSGSGEKLFF. In DNA form, the CDR3 reads TGCAGTGCTAGAGATCCGGTTTCAGGGAGTGGGGAAAAACTGTTTTTT.

The chain links TRBV5-1 to TRBJ1-2, with D tentatively TRBD1 (5 bases). CDR1 SGHRS and CDR2 YFSETQ come from the germline V gene. Trimming left V 0 bases short and J 2 bases short, with 20 bases between. The CDR3 consists of 18 residues. CDR3 DNA: TGCGCCAGCAGCTTGGCCAGTCCGACGGGGGTCGGAAACTATGGCTACACCTTC. Its translation is CASSLASPTGVGNYGYTF.

A few counts support this clonotype. This rearrangement joins TRBV7-9 to TRBJ1-5; D unresolved. Germline CDR1 reads SEHNR; CDR2 reads FQNEAQ (reference sequence). The CDR3 runs 15 residues. V was pared by 5 bases and J by 3 bases, with 14 bases between. The CDR3 protein is CASSGDWGYNQPQHF. The CDR3 coding sequence is TGTGCCAGCAGCGGCGATTGGGGTTACAATCAGCCCCAGCATTTT.

This clonotype was detected many times. The CDR3 region has the DNA TGCAGCGTTTCGACTAGGGACGGTGAGCAGTTCTTC. It translates to CSVSTRDGEQFF. The V call is TRBV29-1, the J call TRBJ2-1; tentative D call: TRBD2 (6 bases). CDR3 length equals 12 residues. CDR1 SQVTM and CDR2 ANQGSEA come from the germline V gene. The germline V and J ends were trimmed by 5 bases and 9 bases, with 14 bases remaining between them.

Only a few counts were recorded for this clonotype. The rearrangement uses TRBV20-1 and TRBJ1-5; D may be TRBD1 (5 bases). The length of the CDR3 is 14 residues. Germline loops: CDR1 DFQATT, CDR2 SNEGSKA (reference sequence). The V end lost 6 bases, the J end lost 0 bases, and 12 bases lay between the germline ends. CDR3 protein: CSATGPNSNQPQHF. CDR3 DNA: TGCAGTGCCACGGGACCCAATAGCAATCAGCCCCAGCATTTT.

A word on this clonotype: A much larger clone differs from this one at a single base, so this may be a read error. The rearrangement joins TRBV7-2 to TRBJ2-5; possibly TRBD2 for D (6 bases). The CDR3 length is 16 residues. Germline CDR1 is SGHTA and CDR2 is FQGNSA. DNA of the CDR3: TGTGCCGGCAGCCCAGAGCCTAGCGTCACCTGGAGGACCCAGTACTTC. This gives the protein CAGSPEPSVTWRTQYF.

This clonotype was detected many times. CDR3 nucleotide sequence: TGTGCCAGCAGCCCGGACAGACGCACAGATACGCAGTATTTT. Translating gives CASSPDRRTDTQYF. The J gene is TRBJ2-3, the V gene TRBV27, with D possibly matching TRBD1 (6 bases). The CDR3 loop spans 14 amino acids. Looked up from germline, CDR1 is MNHEY and CDR2 is SMNVEV (reference sequence). V was clipped by 6 bases and J by 1 base, with 11 bases between them.

With regard to this clonotype: This could be a read error, since a much larger clone is one nucleotide away. This chain joins TRBV29-1 and TRBJ2-1; 7 nucleotides match TRBD1. The CDR3 spans 15 residues. Germline CDR1 SQVTM, CDR2 ANQGSEA. CDR3 region: CSVDKGATPYSEQFF. In nucleotides, the CDR3 is TGCAGCGTTGACAAGGGGGCAACGCCCTACAGTGAGCAGTTCTTC.

V is TRBV29-1 and J is TRBJ1-2; 8 bases match TRBD1. V lost 7 bases and J lost 3; bases outside the gene matches: 4. The germline CDR1 and CDR2 sequences are SQVTM and ANQGSEA. This CDR3 is 12 amino acids long. The CDR3 sequence: CSAVQGDYGYTF. The DNA of the CDR3 is TGCAGCGCCGTACAGGGGGACTATGGCTACACCTTC.

This clonotype was observed at least ten times. The V and J genes are TRBV7-9 and TRBJ1-5; D gene uncertain. CDR3 length: 14 residues. V shed 5 bases and J shed 4 bases, with 12 bases lying between them. Germline CDR1 reads SEHNR; CDR2 reads FQNEAQ (reference sequence). CDR3 nucleotides: TGTGCCAGCAGCGGTGGACCTGGGAATCAGCCCCAGCATTTT. Translated, it gives CASSGGPGNQPQHF.

This clonotype turned up a few times. The chain uses TRBV7-6 and TRBJ2-1; 8 bases match TRBD1. The CDR3 runs 14 residues. From germline, CDR1 is SGHVS and CDR2 FNYEAQ. V was clipped by 5 bases and J by 6 bases; unmatched bases: 6. CDR3 loop: CASSKDRDANEQFF. CDR3 nucleotides: TGTGCCAGCAGCAAGGACAGGGATGCCAATGAGCAGTTCTTC.

This clonotype was counted at least ten times. The chain recombines TRBV7-9 with TRBJ2-7, with D maybe TRBD2 (5 bases). Per the germline V gene, CDR1 is SEHNR and CDR2 is FQNEAQ (reference sequence). Trimming took off 4 bases at V and 2 bases at J, with 12 bases between the two ends. The CDR3 covers 14 residues. The CDR3 DNA sequence: TGTGCCAGCAGCTCGTCTAGCTACGCCTACGAGCAGTACTTC. Translation gives CASSSSSYAYEQYF.

This sequence joins TRBV27 and TRBJ1-2, with D maybe TRBD1 (6 bases). V lost 0 bases and J 6 bases, leaving 17 bases between the germline ends. Per germline, CDR1 MNHEY and CDR2 SMNVEV (reference sequence). CDR3 length: 16 amino acids. The CDR3 DNA is TGTGCCAGCAGTTTATCCTTTACATACAGGGAAGATGGCTACACCTTC. Protein product: CASSLSFTYREDGYTF.

The V gene is TRBV6-6, the J gene TRBJ2-7; 14 bases line up with TRBD2. Looked up from germline, CDR1 is MNHNY and CDR2 is SVGAGI (reference sequence). The CDR3 sequence is 15 residues long. Losses at the gene ends were 0 bases for V and 7 bases for J; bases not matched to a gene: 2. The DNA of the CDR3 is TGTGCCAGCAGTTACTCGGGGACTAGCGGGAGAGAGCAGTACTTC. It encodes CASSYSGTSGREQYF.

In its sample, this clonotype was seen many times. The chain joins TRBV7-2 to TRBJ1-4, with D perhaps matching TRBD1 (5 bases). This CDR3 is 13 amino acids long. Germline V gives CDR1 SGHTA, CDR2 FQGNSA. Trimming stripped 6 bases from V and 9 bases from J, with 14 bases between. CDR3 coding DNA: TGTGCCAGCAGAAAGGGGCAGAGTCAAAAACTGTTTTTT. Its translation: CASRKGQSQKLFF.

This clonotype was seen ten or more times. This sequence joins TRBV7-9 and TRBJ2-7; D is undetermined. Germline V gene data show CDR1 as SEHNR and CDR2 as FQNEAQ (reference sequence). The ends were cut back, 0 bases at V and 7 bases at J, with 16 bases in the middle. The CDR3 consists of 15 residues. As DNA, the CDR3 is TGTGCCAGCAGCTTAGCTCGTGGATCCCAAGGAGAGCAGTACTTC. Its translation: CASSLARGSQGEQYF.

This clonotype came up a few times. In DNA form, the CDR3 reads TGCAGCGTTGAATCGCTAGCGGGAGCCAAAAACATTCAGTACTTC. Translated: CSVESLAGAKNIQYF. The rearrangement links TRBV29-1 to TRBJ2-4, with TRBD2 identical over 8 bases. Germline lookup yields CDR1 SQVTM and CDR2 ANQGSEA. The length of the CDR3 is 15 residues. The V segment lost 2 bases and the J segment 0 bases; nucleotides outside the gene matches: 3. The entire variable domain, with the rest obtained from reference TRBV29-1 and TRBJ2-4, is as follows: SAVISQKPSRDICQRGTSLTIQCQVDSQVTMMFWYRQQPGQSLTLIATANQGSEATYESGFVIDKFPISRPNLTFSTLTVSNMSPEDSSIYLCSVESLAGAKNIQYFGAGTRLSVL.

Remarks on this clonotype: Here the CDR3 omits its conserved ending phenylalanine or tryptophan, so a read error is the likely source. This sequence joins TRBV5-5 and TRBJ1-1; D is ambiguous. The CDR3 extends over 13 amino acids. Germline CDR1 is SGHKS and CDR2 is YYEKEE (reference sequence). The V end lost 0 bases, the J end lost 0 bases, and 3 bases lay between the germline ends. DNA of the CDR3: TGTGCCAGCAGCTTGGGTGTGAACACTGAAGCTTTCTCT. The encoded protein is CASSLGVNTEAFS.

This clonotype was seen only a few times. CDR3 protein: CASSGVPYGYTF. CDR3 nucleotides: TGTGCCAGTAGTGGGGTGCCCTATGGCTACACCTTC. The V call is TRBV19, the J call TRBJ1-2; unclear D gene. V lost 5 bases and J lost 4, with 8 bases in between. This CDR3 is built from 12 residues. The germline V gene encodes CDR1 LNHDA and CDR2 SQIVND (reference sequence).

The chain is built from TRBV20-1 and TRBJ1-5; 8 bases agree with TRBD1. Germline CDR1 DFQATT, CDR2 SNEGSKA (reference sequence). The trim removed 6 bases at V and 5 bases at J, leaving 12 bases unmatched. CDR3 size: 15 residues. The CDR3 DNA reads as TGCAGTGCCCGACGGTTTACAGGGGGGGATCAGCCCCAGCATTTT. Translating gives CSARRFTGGDQPQHF.

In its sample, this clonotype was seen many times. The chain employs TRBV4-1 and TRBJ2-1, with a tentative D call TRBD2 (5 bases). V was shortened by 2 bases and J by 7 bases, with 12 bases between the two germline ends. This CDR3 region has 14 residues. Germline values: CDR1 MGHRA, CDR2 YSYEKL. In DNA, the CDR3 is TGCGCCAGCAGCCAACGGCCCACGGGGAATGAGCAGTTCTTC. Translating it yields CASSQRPTGNEQFF.

This clonotype appeared a few times. The chain recombines TRBV20-1 with TRBJ2-5; 7 bases are shared with TRBD1. CDR1 DFQATT and CDR2 SNEGSKA come from the germline V gene (reference sequence). This CDR3 is built from 16 residues. J gave up 5 bases and V 1 base, and 13 bases lay outside the gene matches. The chain's CDR3 is CSARVGDRALRETQYF. The CDR3 coding sequence is TGCAGTGCTAGAGTAGGAGACAGGGCCCTGAGGGAGACCCAGTACTTC.

This clonotype occurred many times. J is TRBJ1-3 and V is TRBV30; D is unresolved. CDR1 is GTSNPN, CDR2 SVGIG, per germline (reference sequence). This CDR3 region has 13 residues. The V end lost 2 bases, the J end lost 0 bases, and 5 bases lay between the germline ends. For the CDR3, the DNA is TGTGCCTGGAGTCGGAACTCTGGAAACACCATATATTTT. It translates to CAWSRNSGNTIYF.

Of note for this clonotype: One end of the junction fails to match germline, which may point to a read error. V usage is TRBV28 and J usage is TRBJ2-4, with D unclear. The CDR3 length is 14 residues. CDR1 and CDR2 from the germline V gene are MDHEN and SYDVKM. CDR3: CASSPTGAGNVQYF. The CDR3 DNA follows: TGTGCCAGCAGTCCGACCGGCGCAGGAAACGTTCAGTACTTC.

This clonotype occurred many times. V and J are TRBV2 and TRBJ2-1; 7 bases are a match to TRBD2. After removal of 7 bases from V and 0 bases from J, the junction contained 9 bases not matched to a gene. The CDR3 sequence is 16 residues long. Germline values: CDR1 SNHLY, CDR2 FYNNEI. CDR3 protein: CASTLSGGSSYNEQFF. CDR3 DNA: TGTGCCAGCACCCTCTCGGGGGGAAGCTCCTACAATGAGCAGTTCTTC.

This clonotype was observed a handful of times. The rearrangement joins TRBV7-9 to TRBJ2-1; 12 bases agree with TRBD2. With V trimmed by 2 bases and J by 1 base, 12 bases remained unmatched. Germline V gives CDR1 SEHNR, CDR2 FQNEAQ (reference sequence). The CDR3 contains 20 residues. CDR3 loop: CASSLSFGLAGGTSYNEQFF. CDR3 sequence (DNA): TGTGCCAGCAGCTTAAGTTTCGGGCTAGCGGGAGGGACTTCCTACAATGAGCAGTTCTTC.

The genes are TRBV9 and TRBJ2-2, with TRBD2 matching 9 bases. This CDR3 spans 16 amino acids. Germline loops: CDR1 SGDLS, CDR2 YYNGEE. J was trimmed by 7 bases and V by 0 bases; bases with no gene match: 7. Here the CDR3 reads CASSVGLAGKSGELFF. In nucleotides, the CDR3 is TGTGCCAGCAGCGTAGGGCTAGCGGGAAAAAGCGGGGAGCTGTTTTTT.